A single sample is the source of the 11 T cell receptor beta chains below, sequenced in a study (TCRdb year 2016). Library preparation used RT-PCR. For sequencing, an Illumina MiSeq was employed. In TCRdb, the public reads were trimmed at Q25 with fastp and aligned with MiXCR, with productive beta chains retained. Every entry covers one CDR3 protein and lists the most common genes and DNA from its rows. For this sample the table gives about 680,000 distinct CDR3 sequences, of which approximately 15% were detected only once. The ten biggest clones cover 3.6% of the sample. Input material: memory CD4+ T cells from blood. All receptors come from a female donor in good health, serving as a healthy control.

There are a few counts of this clonotype. This chain links TRBV4-1 with TRBJ1-5; no firm D call. The CDR3 totals 12 residues. V lost 1 base and J lost 7, with 5 bases in between. Germline CDR1 and CDR2: MGHRA and YSYEKL. This chain's CDR3 is CASSQVGQPQHF. The CDR3, as DNA: TGCGCCAGCAGCCAAGTCGGACAGCCCCAGCATTTT.

This clonotype was counted only a few times. The CDR3 region has the DNA TGCGCCAGCAGCTATCCATCGACTAGCGGAAACAATGAGCAGTTCTTC. Translating gives CASSYPSTSGNNEQFF. V and J are TRBV5-1 and TRBJ2-1; 9 nucleotides align to TRBD2. CDR3 size: 16 residues. The J segment lost 5 bases and the V segment lost 3 bases, leaving 9 bases of the junction unmatched. In germline, CDR1 is SGHRS, CDR2 YFSETQ. The full variable domain, rest sourced from reference TRBV5-1 and TRBJ2-1, is KAGVTQTPRYLIKTRGQQVTLSCSPISGHRSVSWYQQTPGQGLQFLFEYFSETQRNKGNFPGRFSGRQFSNSRSEMNVSTLELGDSALYLCASSYPSTSGNNEQFFGPGTRLTVL.

The sample holds many counts of this clonotype. V gene TRBV29-1 combines with J gene TRBJ2-7; D remains ambiguous. The CDR3 length is 12 residues. V was cut by 2 bases and J by 7 bases, with 12 bases left in between. Per the germline V gene, CDR1 is SQVTM and CDR2 is ANQGSEA. Written as DNA, the CDR3 is TGCAGCGTTGAACCCCTAGTGGGTGAGCAGTACTTC. This translates into CSVEPLVGEQYF.

The rearrangement uses TRBV7-9 and TRBJ1-1, with 7 bases lining up with TRBD1. V lost 5 bases to trimming and J lost 1 base; unmatched junction nucleotides: 10. This CDR3 spans 16 amino acids. The V gene's germline CDR1 is SEHNR and CDR2 FQNEAQ (reference sequence). The CDR3 DNA follows: TGTGCCAGCAGCCTGGCGGGGGGACAGACGAACACTGAAGCTTTCTTT. Its protein is CASSLAGGQTNTEAFF.

V usage is TRBV18 and J usage is TRBJ2-7, with TRBD2 identical over 11 bases. In germline, CDR1 is KGHSH, CDR2 LQKENI. There are 16 residues in the CDR3. J lost 3 bases, V lost 3 bases, and 7 bases had no gene match. This CDR3 reads CASSPELAGVRYEQYF. Here the CDR3 DNA reads TGTGCCAGCTCACCTGAACTAGCGGGAGTCCGCTACGAGCAGTACTTC.

This clonotype was counted ten times or more. The V call is TRBV20-1, the J call TRBJ2-6; D is possibly TRBD1 (6 bases). Germline assignment: CDR1 DFQATT and CDR2 SNEGSKA (reference sequence). CDR3 size: 14 residues. V lost 6 bases to trimming and J lost 4 bases, with 13 bases between them. CDR3 sequence (DNA): TGCAGTGCCAACACAGGGTCCGGGGCCAACGTCCTGACTTTC. Translation gives CSANTGSGANVLTF.

This clonotype was recorded at least ten times. This chain joins TRBV7-2 and TRBJ2-3; TRBD2 is a possible D gene (6 bases). CDR3 length: 15 residues. The V gene's germline CDR1 is SGHTA and CDR2 FQGNSA. Trimming shortened V by 7 bases and J by 5 bases, and 19 bases separated the two germline ends. Written as DNA, the CDR3 is TGTGCCAGCACCCGGGGGTGGGACGAGCGAGATACGCAGTATTTT. Protein product: CASTRGWDERDTQYF.

V and J are TRBV5-5 and TRBJ1-3; D gene unclear. Germline CDR1 is SGHKS and CDR2 is YYEKEE (reference sequence). CDR3 length: 14 amino acids. Trimming took off 6 bases at V and 2 bases at J, with 12 bases between the two ends. The DNA of the CDR3 is TGTGCCAGCAAGCTAGACACAGCTGGAAACACCATATATTTT. Protein: CASKLDTAGNTIYF.

The J gene is TRBJ2-5, the V gene TRBV5-1; 8 bases are a match to TRBD1. V gave up 4 bases and J gave up 3 bases; unmatched junction bases: 8. This CDR3 is built from 15 residues. Germline V gene data show CDR1 as SGHRS and CDR2 as YFSETQ. Here the CDR3 reads CASSPQGTGKETQYF. In DNA, the CDR3 is TGCGCCAGCAGCCCTCAGGGGACAGGAAAAGAGACCCAGTACTTC.

In its sample, this clonotype was seen many times. V is TRBV12-3 or TRBV12-4 and J is TRBJ2-7, with 11 bases matching TRBD1. Losses at the gene ends were 6 bases for V and 6 bases for J; bases not matched to a gene: 10. The CDR3 length is 15 residues. The CDR3 nucleotides read TGTGCCAGCAGGTCCGGGACAGGGGGTCTTGGCGAGCAGTACTTC. It is translated as CASRSGTGGLGEQYF.

This clonotype showed up many times. The chain has TRBV12-3 or TRBV12-4 and TRBJ1-5; D possibly corresponds to TRBD1 (6 bases). With 6 bases removed from V and 12 bases from J, the gap between germline ends came to 15 bases. This CDR3 has 12 residues. The CDR3 here is CASSPDRLLQHF. CDR3 bases: TGTGCCAGCAGCCCAGACAGGTTGCTCCAGCATTTT.